Listed here are 30 T cell receptor beta chains from one sample, sequenced in a study of CD8 T cells in Susac syndrome. With random hexamers, reverse transcription was performed on roughly 0.45 to 1 ug of RNA. In TCRdb, the immunoSEQ multiplex PCR reads were re-called with MiXCR into one record per CDR3 protein. Of some 150,000 distinct CDR3 sequences in the sample, approximately 93% were seen once. Sequenced: CD4+ T cells from PBMCs. All receptors derive from a human donor in good health.

The rearrangement joins TRBV28 to TRBJ2-4; TRBD1 is a possible D gene (5 bases). The CDR3 is 14 residues long. V was shortened by 5 bases and J by 4 bases, with 12 bases between the two germline ends. The germline gives CDR1 MDHEN, CDR2 SYDVKM. The DNA for the CDR3 is TGTGCCAGCAGTACTCGGAAGGGGAAAAACATTCAGTACTTC. Translation: CASSTRKGKNIQYF.

Turning to this clonotype: One end of the junction is discordant with germline, which a read error may explain. The V and J genes are TRBV29-1 and TRBJ2-1; 8 nucleotides align to TRBD2. The germline CDR1 and CDR2 sequences are SQVTM and ANQGSEA. This CDR3 is built from 14 residues. CDR3 sequence reads: CSAGGLPPYSEQFF. For the CDR3, the DNA is TGCAGCGCGGGGGGGCTACCCCCCTACAGTGAGCAGTTCTTC.

The chain joins TRBV6-6 to TRBJ2-7, with 10 bases identical to TRBD1. This CDR3 is built from 13 residues. V lost 6 bases, J lost 11 bases, and 10 bases stayed unmatched. Germline assignment: CDR1 MNHNY and CDR2 SVGAGI (reference sequence). CDR3 residues: CASRPGTGAEKYF. The CDR3 nucleotides are TGTGCCAGCAGACCCGGGACAGGGGCTGAGAAGTACTTC.

This rearrangement joins TRBV7-2 to TRBJ2-5; TRBD2 is a possible D gene (6 bases). Trimming left V 10 bases short and J 7 bases short, with 16 bases between. Germline V gene sequence: CDR1 SGHTA, CDR2 FQGNSA. The CDR3 consists of 12 residues. The CDR3, as DNA: TGTGCCATTGGTAGCGGTCCGGGGACCCAGTACTTC. Protein product: CAIGSGPGTQYF. The variable domain in full, with the rest retrieved from reference TRBV7-2 and TRBJ2-5, is GAGVSQSPSNKVTEKGKDVELRCDPISGHTALYWYRQSLGQGLEFLIYFQGNSAPDKSGLPSDRFSAERTGGSVSTLTIQRTQQEDSAVYLCAIGSGPGTQYFGPGTRLLVL.

This chain joins TRBV5-1 and TRBJ1-1, with a possible D match to TRBD1 (5 bases). V was shortened by 0 bases and J by 6 bases, with 15 bases between the two germline ends. Germline assignment: CDR1 SGHRS and CDR2 YFSETQ. CDR3 size: 15 residues. In DNA, the CDR3 is TGCGCCAGCAGCTTGGCCCCTGGGGCGGTGGCTGAAGCTTTCTTT. The encoded protein is CASSLAPGAVAEAFF.

This chain uses TRBV5-1 with TRBJ1-2; possibly TRBD1 for D (6 bases). The V gene lost 4 bases and the J gene lost 8 bases, with 15 bases spanning the gap. CDR1 SGHRS and CDR2 YFSETQ come from the germline V gene. The CDR3 sequence is 13 residues long. CDR3 sequence (DNA): TGCGCCAGCAGCCTCGCTCGACAGGAGGGCTACACCTTC. It codes for CASSLARQEGYTF.

This sequence joins TRBV10-3 and TRBJ2-5; 10 bases map to TRBD2. Trimming removed 3 bases from V and 4 bases from J; junction bases left unmatched: 11. CDR3 size: 17 residues. The germline gives CDR1 ENHRY, CDR2 SYGVKD. CDR3 amino acids: CAISEPRTSGARETQYF. The DNA for the CDR3 is TGTGCCATCAGTGAACCTAGGACTAGCGGAGCCAGAGAGACCCAGTACTTC.

The chain employs TRBV5-1 and TRBJ2-7, with D possibly being TRBD1 or TRBD2 (5 bases each). Germline V lookup: CDR1 SGHRS, CDR2 YFSETQ. The CDR3 runs 14 residues. The V gene lost 3 bases and the J gene lost 2 bases, with 12 bases spanning the gap. CDR3 in amino acids: CASSYTGTTYEQYF. CDR3 in DNA: TGCGCCAGCAGCTATACCGGGACGACCTACGAGCAGTACTTC.

This rearrangement joins TRBV15 to TRBJ2-1; D is perhaps TRBD2 (6 bases). Germline loops: CDR1 LNHNV, CDR2 YYDKDF (reference sequence). This CDR3 has 16 amino acids. With 0 bases removed from V and 0 bases from J, the gap between germline ends came to 9 bases. CDR3 nucleotides: TGTGCCACCAGCAGAGATTCCGGGGGCTCCTACAATGAGCAGTTCTTC. Translation gives CATSRDSGGSYNEQFF.

The rearrangement joins TRBV7-9 to TRBJ1-2, with D possibly matching TRBD1 (6 bases). Germline V gene sequence: CDR1 SEHNR, CDR2 FQNEAQ (reference sequence). Trimming shortened V by 5 bases and J by 6 bases, and 19 bases separated the two germline ends. The CDR3 is 15 residues long. CDR3 in DNA: TGTGCCAGCAGCCGGACAGTACCCCGAGCAGATGGCTACACCTTC. Translating gives CASSRTVPRADGYTF.

The V and J genes are TRBV28 and TRBJ2-3; 7 bases are shared with TRBD2. This CDR3 region has 15 residues. After removal of 10 bases from V and 0 bases from J, the junction contained 10 bases not matched to a gene. Looked up from germline, CDR1 is MDHEN and CDR2 is SYDVKM. DNA of the CDR3: TGTGCCACCCAGGGAGCGGGGTCTAGCACAGATACGCAGTATTTT. As protein: CATQGAGSSTDTQYF.

The chain couples TRBV28 to TRBJ2-5, with D uncertain. The V end was cut by 8 bases, the J end by 7 bases, with 11 bases between. The CDR3 length is 11 residues. CDR1 is MDHEN, CDR2 SYDVKM, per germline. The CDR3 spells CASGLLGTQYF. In DNA, the CDR3 is TGTGCCAGCGGGTTACTTGGGACCCAGTACTTC.

The V gene is TRBV28, the J gene TRBJ2-1; a weak D match, TRBD2 (6 bases). The CDR3 length is 16 residues. V shed 6 bases and J shed 0 bases, with 15 bases lying between them. Per the germline V gene, CDR1 is MDHEN and CDR2 is SYDVKM. The CDR3 DNA sequence: TGTGCCAGCAGCAATTTAGCGGACTCCTCCTACAATGAGCAGTTCTTC. This translates into CASSNLADSSYNEQFF.

The chain joins TRBV2 to TRBJ2-4; D call uncertain. The germline V gene has CDR1 SNHLY and CDR2 FYNNEI. The CDR3 is 16 residues long. V was clipped by 2 bases and J by 0 bases, with 11 bases between them. CDR3 bases: TGTGCCAGCAGTGAACGGACGCCTCTAGCCAAAAACATTCAGTACTTC. Amino acid sequence: CASSERTPLAKNIQYF.

The chain employs TRBV4-1 and TRBJ2-4; no firm D call. The V end lost 4 bases, the J end lost 3 bases, and 13 bases lay between the germline ends. CDR1 MGHRA and CDR2 YSYEKL come from the germline V gene. CDR3 length: 15 residues. CDR3 amino acids: CASSPPEWIKNIQYF. The CDR3 DNA reads TGCGCCAGCAGCCCCCCGGAGTGGATCAAAAACATTCAGTACTTC.

This clonotype was seen just once. The V call is TRBV7-2, the J call TRBJ2-7; D unresolved. Trimming took 2 bases from V and 6 from J, leaving 11 bases between them. Looked up from germline, CDR1 is SGHTA and CDR2 is FQGNSA. This CDR3 is 13 amino acids long. CDR3 amino acids: CASSLTIVAEQYF. The DNA for the CDR3 is TGTGCCAGCAGCTTAACAATAGTAGCCGAGCAGTACTTC. The full variable domain, completed using reference TRBV7-2 and TRBJ2-7, is GAGVSQSPSNKVTEKGKDVELRCDPISGHTALYWYRQSLGQGLEFLIYFQGNSAPDKSGLPSDRFSAERTGGSVSTLTIQRTQQEDSAVYLCASSLTIVAEQYFGPGTRLTVT.

DNA for the CDR3: TGTGCCAGCAGTTACCAATCCTGGGGCGGCACGGCGGACACTGAAGCTTTCTTT. It codes for CASSYQSWGGTADTEAFF. J is TRBJ1-1 and V is TRBV6-5; maybe TRBD1 (5 bases). CDR3 length: 18 amino acids. Trimming shortened V by 2 bases and J by 3 bases, and 22 bases separated the two germline ends. Germline V gene data show CDR1 as MNHEY and CDR2 as SVGAGI.

The chain recombines TRBV5-1 with TRBJ2-2, with TRBD2 identical over 8 bases. CDR3 length: 17 amino acids. Germline CDR1 and CDR2: SGHRS and YFSETQ. The V segment lost 4 bases and the J segment 0 bases; nucleotides outside the gene matches: 8. CDR3 sequence: CASSNFVGGANTGELFF. The CDR3, as DNA: TGCGCCAGCAGCAACTTTGTCGGGGGGGCGAACACCGGGGAGCTGTTTTTT.

V gene TRBV10-1 combines with J gene TRBJ1-2, with 7 bases matching TRBD1. The ends lost 6 bases at V and 8 bases at J; junction bases unmatched: 12. The length of the CDR3 is 14 residues. From germline, CDR1 is WNHNN and CDR2 SYGVQD (reference sequence). This chain's CDR3 is CASSPWRQGGGYTF. In DNA form, the CDR3 reads TGCGCCAGCAGCCCGTGGAGACAGGGCGGCGGCTACACCTTC.

The chain is built from TRBV4-1 and TRBJ2-1, with a weak D call TRBD1 (6 bases). CDR1 is MGHRA, CDR2 YSYEKL, per germline. V shed 3 bases and J shed 8 bases, with 17 bases lying between them. There are 15 residues in the CDR3. CDR3 coding DNA: TGCGCCAGCAGCCAGGCCCCGGGGACAAGGGATGAGCAGTTCTTC. It is translated as CASSQAPGTRDEQFF.

This clonotype appeared a single time. V usage is TRBV9 and J usage is TRBJ1-2; a weak D match, TRBD1 (5 bases). Germline assignment: CDR1 SGDLS and CDR2 YYNGEE. There are 13 residues in the CDR3. Trimming pared 0 bases from V and 2 bases from J, leaving 5 bases between. The CDR3 loop reads CASSVGGNYGYTF. The CDR3, as DNA: TGTGCCAGCAGCGTAGGGGGGAACTATGGCTACACCTTC.

This chain joins TRBV27 and TRBJ2-5, with 9 bases fitting TRBD2. Germline CDR1 and CDR2: MNHEY and SMNVEV (reference sequence). Losses at the gene ends were 0 bases for V and 5 bases for J; bases not matched to a gene: 4. The length of the CDR3 is 15 residues. CDR3 bases: TGTGCCAGCAGTTTATCGTTTAGCGGGAGTGAGACCCAGTACTTC. Protein sequence: CASSLSFSGSETQYF.

The V call is TRBV15, the J call TRBJ1-5; maybe TRBD1 (5 bases). In germline, CDR1 is LNHNV, CDR2 YYDKDF (reference sequence). The V gene lost 0 bases and the J gene lost 6 bases, with 6 bases spanning the gap. The CDR3 totals 13 residues. The CDR3 spells CATSRDGGQPQHF. In nucleotides, the CDR3 is TGTGCCACCAGCAGAGATGGGGGTCAGCCCCAGCATTTT.

This chain connects TRBV20-1 to TRBJ1-1, with D tentatively TRBD1 (6 bases). The V gene lost 0 bases and the J gene lost 5 bases, with 10 bases spanning the gap. Germline loops: CDR1 DFQATT, CDR2 SNEGSKA (reference sequence). The CDR3 loop spans 13 amino acids. CDR3 region: CSAREAGDTEAFF. For the CDR3, the DNA is TGCAGTGCTAGAGAGGCAGGGGATACTGAAGCTTTCTTT.

The genes are TRBV9 and TRBJ2-7; D is undetermined. CDR3 length: 11 amino acids. From germline, CDR1 is SGDLS and CDR2 YYNGEE. V shed 0 bases and J shed 5 bases, with 3 bases lying between them. Here the CDR3 reads CASSVGDEQYF. CDR3 sequence (DNA): TGTGCCAGCAGCGTAGGCGACGAGCAGTACTTC.

This clonotype was seen a few times. The V and J genes are TRBV29-1 and TRBJ2-7; 10 bases are a match to TRBD2. With 4 bases clipped from V and 5 bases from J, the junction kept 5 bases outside the gene matches. The CDR3 contains 13 residues. Germline CDR1 SQVTM, CDR2 ANQGSEA. CDR3 protein: CSVAASGSHEQYF. The CDR3 DNA reads TGCAGCGTTGCGGCTAGCGGGAGCCACGAGCAGTACTTC.

This clonotype has only a few counts. This rearrangement joins TRBV7-9 to TRBJ2-7; no clear D. The CDR3 length is 11 residues. CDR1 is SEHNR and CDR2 is FQNEAQ in the germline V gene (reference sequence). V was pared by 4 bases and J by 5 bases, with 6 bases between. The CDR3, as DNA: TGTGCCAGCAGCTCGCTACACGAGCAGTACTTC. It codes for CASSSLHEQYF.

The chain is built from TRBV5-1 and TRBJ2-2; 8 bases are a match to TRBD2. Germline assignment: CDR1 SGHRS and CDR2 YFSETQ. The trim removed 0 bases at V and 4 bases at J, leaving 8 bases unmatched. This CDR3 comprises 17 residues. This CDR3 reads CASSLGIAGWGTGELFF. CDR3 sequence (DNA): TGCGCCAGCAGCTTGGGGATAGCGGGATGGGGCACCGGGGAGCTGTTTTTT.

V usage is TRBV18 and J usage is TRBJ1-5; TRBD1 is a possible D gene (5 bases). Germline V CDR1 and CDR2: KGHSH, LQKENI. The CDR3 is 13 residues long. Trimming removed 3 bases from V and 7 bases from J, with 10 bases in between. The CDR3 protein is CASSPAGVQPQHF. The CDR3 coding sequence is TGTGCCAGCTCACCTGCGGGGGTCCAGCCCCAGCATTTT.

The rearrangement joins TRBV20-1 to TRBJ2-3; TRBD2 might be the D (7 bases). Germline-derived CDR1 and CDR2 are DFQATT and SNEGSKA (reference sequence). Trimming cost V 3 bases and J 8 bases, with 15 bases left between them. The CDR3 is 13 amino acids. The CDR3 sequence: CSARGGRSGTQYF. The DNA of the CDR3 is TGCAGTGCTAGGGGGGGGCGAAGTGGTACGCAGTATTTT.